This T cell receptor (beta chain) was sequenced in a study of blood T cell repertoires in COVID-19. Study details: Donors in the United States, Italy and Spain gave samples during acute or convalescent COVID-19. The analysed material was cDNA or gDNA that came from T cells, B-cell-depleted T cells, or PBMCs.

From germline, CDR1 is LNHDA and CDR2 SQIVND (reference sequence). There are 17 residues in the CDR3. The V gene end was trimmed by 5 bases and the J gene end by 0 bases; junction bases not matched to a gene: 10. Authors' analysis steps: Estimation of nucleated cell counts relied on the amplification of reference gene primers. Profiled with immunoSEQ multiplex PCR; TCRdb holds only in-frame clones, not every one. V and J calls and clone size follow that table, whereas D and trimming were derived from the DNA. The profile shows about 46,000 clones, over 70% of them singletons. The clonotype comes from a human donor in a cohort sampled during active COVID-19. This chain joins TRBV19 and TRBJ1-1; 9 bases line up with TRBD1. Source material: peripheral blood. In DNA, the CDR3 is TGTGCCAGTAGTCCGGGGGACAGGGTTTTTATGAACACTGAAGCTTTCTTT. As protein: CASSPGDRVFMNTEAFF.